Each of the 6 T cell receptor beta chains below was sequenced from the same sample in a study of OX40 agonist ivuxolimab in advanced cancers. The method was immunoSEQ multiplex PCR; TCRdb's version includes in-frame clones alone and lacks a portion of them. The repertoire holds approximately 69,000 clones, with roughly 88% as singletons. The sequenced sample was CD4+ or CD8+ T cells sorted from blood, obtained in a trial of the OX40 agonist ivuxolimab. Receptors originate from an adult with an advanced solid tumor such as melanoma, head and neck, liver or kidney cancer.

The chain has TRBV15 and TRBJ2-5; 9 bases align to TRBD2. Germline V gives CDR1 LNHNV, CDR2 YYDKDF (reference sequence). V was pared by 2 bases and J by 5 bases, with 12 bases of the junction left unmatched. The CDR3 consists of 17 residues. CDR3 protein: CATSRPSTLAGTETQYF. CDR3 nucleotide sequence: TGTGCCACCAGCAGACCCTCGACCCTAGCGGGAACTGAGACCCAGTACTTC.

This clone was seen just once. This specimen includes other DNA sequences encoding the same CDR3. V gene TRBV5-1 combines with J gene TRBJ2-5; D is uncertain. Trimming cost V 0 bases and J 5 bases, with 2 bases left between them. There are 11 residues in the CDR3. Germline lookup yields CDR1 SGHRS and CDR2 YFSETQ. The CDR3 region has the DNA TGCGCCAGCAGCTTGGATGAGACCCAGTACTTC. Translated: CASSLDETQYF.

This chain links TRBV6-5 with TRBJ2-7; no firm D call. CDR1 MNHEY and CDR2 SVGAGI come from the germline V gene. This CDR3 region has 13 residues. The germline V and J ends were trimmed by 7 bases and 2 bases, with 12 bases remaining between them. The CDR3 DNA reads TGTGCCAGCAAGGAGAGGTCAACCTACGAGCAGTACTTC. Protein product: CASKERSTYEQYF.

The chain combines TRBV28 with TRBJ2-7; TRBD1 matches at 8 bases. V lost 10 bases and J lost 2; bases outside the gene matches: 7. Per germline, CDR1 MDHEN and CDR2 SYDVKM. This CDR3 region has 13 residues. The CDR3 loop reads CATLDRATYEQYF. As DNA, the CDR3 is TGTGCCACCTTGGACAGGGCGACCTACGAGCAGTACTTC. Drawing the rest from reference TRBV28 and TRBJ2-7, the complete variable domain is DVKVTQSSRYLVKRTGEKVFLECVQDMDHENMFWYRQDPGLGLRLIYFSYDVKMKEKGDIPEGYSVSREKKERFSLILESASTNQTSMYLCATLDRATYEQYFGPGTRLTVT.

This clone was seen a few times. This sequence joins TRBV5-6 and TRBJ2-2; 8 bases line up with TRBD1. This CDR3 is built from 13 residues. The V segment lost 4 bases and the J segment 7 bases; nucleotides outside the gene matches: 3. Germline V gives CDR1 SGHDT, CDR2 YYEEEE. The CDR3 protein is CASSGDRGGELFF. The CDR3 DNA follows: TGTGCCAGCAGCGGCGACAGGGGCGGGGAGCTGTTTTTT.

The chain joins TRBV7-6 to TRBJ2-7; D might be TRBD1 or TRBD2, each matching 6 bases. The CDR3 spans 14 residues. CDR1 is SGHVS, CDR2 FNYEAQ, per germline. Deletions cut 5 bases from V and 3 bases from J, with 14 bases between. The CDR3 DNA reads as TGTGCCAGCAGCGTCGGGGGCCCGGACTACGAGCAGTACTTC. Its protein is CASSVGGPDYEQYF. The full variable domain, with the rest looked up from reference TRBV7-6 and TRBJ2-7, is GAGVSQSPRYKVTKRGQDVALRCDPISGHVSLYWYRQALGQGPEFLTYFNYEAQQDKSGLPNDRFSAERPEGSISTLTIQRTEQRDSAMYRCASSVGGPDYEQYFGPGTRLTVT.